The 3 T cell receptor beta chains below were found in one sample sequenced in a study of shared clonotypes between healthy human individuals. Repertoires were generated with immunoSEQ multiplex PCR, while TCRdb's copy carries only in-frame clones and drops some. Counted here are around 320,000 clones, about nine tenths occurring once; the ten biggest clones make up 15% to 20%. The sequencing input was memory CD8+ T cells sorted from blood. This sample's subset: CD45RO+ cells pooled with CCR7-negative TemRA cells. Every receptor here comes from a man aged 18 to 30 in good health.

The chain is built from TRBV5-4 and TRBJ1-1; 7 bases fit TRBD1. The CDR3 is 19 amino acids. After removal of 3 bases from V and 3 bases from J, the junction contained 20 bases not matched to a gene. Germline loops: CDR1 SGHNT, CDR2 YYREEE (reference sequence). DNA for the CDR3: TGTGCCAGCAGCTCACAACCCACAGGGGTCGGCAATTGGGACACTGAAGCTTTCTTT. This sequence encodes CASSSQPTGVGNWDTEAFF.

The table lists this clone with a count of one. The chain employs TRBV9 and TRBJ2-7; D not resolved. Germline CDR1 and CDR2: SGDLS and YYNGEE. This CDR3 has 14 amino acids. V shed 0 bases and J shed 0 bases, with 7 bases lying between them. The CDR3 loop reads CASSVGVTSYEQYF. The DNA of the CDR3 is TGTGCCAGCAGCGTAGGTGTCACCTCCTACGAGCAGTACTTC.

This sequence joins TRBV4-3 and TRBJ2-7; tentative D call: TRBD1 (7 bases). The V gene's germline CDR1 is LGHNA and CDR2 YSLEER. Trimming took off 4 bases at V and 2 bases at J, with 15 bases between the two ends. There are 15 residues in the CDR3. For the CDR3, the DNA is TGCGCCAGCAGCCTCCGGCAGGGGGGCCCCTACGAGCAGTACTTC. It encodes CASSLRQGGPYEQYF.